This passage covers 16 T cell receptor beta chains from one sample sequenced in a study of PD-1 blockade in classical Hodgkin lymphoma. Here immunoSEQ multiplex PCR was the method, and the copy in TCRdb shows in-frame clones only, minus some. This table holds tens of thousands of clones, around three quarters found once. All trial patients relapsed after autologous stem cell transplantation. Source: peripheral blood mononuclear cells (PBMCs), taken before the second cycle of nivolumab. Every receptor here comes from a human donor with classical Hodgkin lymphoma.

This chain connects TRBV7-8 to TRBJ1-2, with D unresolved. The V gene's germline CDR1 is SGHVS and CDR2 FQNEAQ. The CDR3 sequence is 15 residues long. Trimming took 1 base from V and 2 from J, leaving 11 bases between them. The CDR3 DNA sequence: TGTGCCAGCAGCTTAGGGACCGGGCAAAACTATGGCTACACCTTC. Translation: CASSLGTGQNYGYTF.

The J gene is TRBJ1-5, the V gene TRBV15; 9 bases agree with TRBD1. CDR3 length equals 15 residues. Per the germline V gene, CDR1 is LNHNV and CDR2 is YYDKDF (reference sequence). V shed 4 bases, J shed 5 bases, and the junction held 6 bases outside the gene matches. The CDR3: CATSTGTGNHQPQHF. In DNA form, the CDR3 reads TGTGCCACCAGCACAGGGACAGGGAACCATCAGCCCCAGCATTTT.

This clone was found a few times. V usage is TRBV29-1 and J usage is TRBJ1-1, with unresolved D. Germline lookup yields CDR1 SQVTM and CDR2 ANQGSEA. V lost 2 bases and J 2 bases, leaving 18 bases between the germline ends. The CDR3 has 16 amino acids. CDR3 amino acids: CSVEWLVGFGNTEAFF. CDR3 DNA: TGCAGCGTTGAATGGTTGGTGGGGTTCGGCAACACTGAAGCTTTCTTT.

The CDR3 nucleotides are TGTGCCAGCAGTTTAACAGGGGGCATTGAAGCTTTCTTT. Translating it yields CASSLTGGIEAFF. This chain links TRBV6-6 with TRBJ1-1; 9 nucleotides agree with TRBD1. The CDR3 has 13 residues. The germline CDR1 and CDR2 sequences are MNHNY and SVGAGI (reference sequence). J gave up 7 bases and V 4 bases, and 4 bases lay outside the gene matches.

The chain is built from TRBV6-5 and TRBJ1-5; tentatively, D is TRBD1 (5 bases). The V and J ends lost 4 bases and 4 bases respectively, with 11 bases between them. This CDR3 has 14 amino acids. Germline CDR1 MNHEY, CDR2 SVGAGI. The CDR3 DNA is TGTGCCAGCAGTTCCAGGGAGGGGAATCAGCCCCAGCATTTT. Translating gives CASSSREGNQPQHF.

This clone has just a few counts. The rearrangement joins TRBV6-1 to TRBJ1-2; 9 nucleotides line up with TRBD1. The CDR3 contains 14 residues. V was clipped by 5 bases and J by 7 bases; unmatched bases: 8. The germline gives CDR1 MNHNS, CDR2 SASEGT. CDR3 in DNA: TGTGCCAGCAGTCGTCTACAGGGGGCCGGTGGCTACACCTTC. It specifies CASSRLQGAGGYTF.

The chain links TRBV6-1 to TRBJ2-4; TRBD1 might be the D (6 bases). The CDR3 totals 13 residues. Germline CDR1 MNHNS, CDR2 SASEGT. Trimming shortened V by 10 bases and J by 3 bases, and 13 bases separated the two germline ends. CDR3 in amino acids: CATSGTNKNIQYF. The DNA of the CDR3 is TGTGCCACATCCGGGACAAACAAAAACATTCAGTACTTC.

This clone was seen a few times. The gene calls are TRBV27 and TRBJ1-1; D possibly corresponds to TRBD1 (5 bases). With 3 bases removed from V and 2 bases from J, the gap between germline ends came to 16 bases. In germline, CDR1 is MNHEY, CDR2 SMNVEV (reference sequence). The CDR3 length is 16 residues. The CDR3 region is CASSFRGDFRNTEAFF. The CDR3 coding sequence is TGTGCCAGCAGTTTTCGGGGGGATTTCCGAAACACTGAAGCTTTCTTT.

The V call is TRBV10-3, the J call TRBJ2-5; D might be TRBD2 (6 bases). V was clipped by 0 bases and J by 5 bases, with 10 bases between them. The CDR3 covers 14 residues. The germline V gene encodes CDR1 ENHRY and CDR2 SYGVKD. This chain's CDR3 is CAISESRGRETQYF. The CDR3 bases are TGTGCCATCAGTGAGTCGCGGGGCAGGGAGACCCAGTACTTC.

J is TRBJ2-7 and V is TRBV11-3, with 7 bases aligning to TRBD1. The CDR3 is 15 amino acids. Germline trimming cut 8 bases from V and 2 bases from J; bases unmatched to any gene: 12. From germline, CDR1 is SGHNT and CDR2 YENEEA. CDR3 amino acids: CASLVKDRSTYEQYV. DNA for the CDR3: TGTGCCAGCCTCGTAAAGGACAGGTCTACCTACGAGCAGTACGTC.

The rearrangement links TRBV6-1 to TRBJ1-1; possibly TRBD1 for D (6 bases). Germline values: CDR1 MNHNS, CDR2 SASEGT. Trimming took off 6 bases at V and 4 bases at J, with 15 bases between the two ends. This CDR3 is built from 14 residues. CDR3 sequence (DNA): TGTGCCAGCAGAAAGCTCCGGACAGCCACTGAAGCTTTCTTT. Translation gives CASRKLRTATEAFF.

The table lists this clone with a count of one. The gene calls are TRBV10-2 and TRBJ2-7; tentatively, D is TRBD1 (6 bases). CDR1 is WSHSY, CDR2 SAAADI, per germline. CDR3 length: 16 residues. V gave up 3 bases and J gave up 1 base, with 16 bases separating them. The CDR3 nucleotides are TGCGCCAGCAGTGATTCGGACAGCCCGATTTCCTACGAGCAGTACTTC. This codes for CASSDSDSPISYEQYF.

The V call is TRBV7-2, the J call TRBJ1-6, with no clear D. Germline CDR1 SGHTA, CDR2 FQGNSA. V lost 3 bases and J lost 7, with 7 bases in between. The CDR3 consists of 13 residues. CDR3 loop: CASSFRGNSPLHF. The DNA for the CDR3 is TGTGCCAGCAGCTTCCGGGGAAATTCACCCCTCCACTTT.

In this sample, this clone turned up a few times. The rearrangement uses TRBV6-4 and TRBJ1-5; D call uncertain. The CDR3 runs to 17 residues. Germline lookup yields CDR1 MRHNA and CDR2 SNTAGT. The V and J ends lost 6 bases and 6 bases respectively, with 24 bases between them. CDR3 nucleotides: TGTGCCAGCAGGGGCGGCCCGTTTCTGGGAATGATTCAGCCCCAGCATTTT. Encoded protein: CASRGGPFLGMIQPQHF.

The sample holds a few counts of this clone. The chain is built from TRBV27 and TRBJ2-5, with unresolved D. Germline CDR1 is MNHEY and CDR2 is SMNVEV (reference sequence). The CDR3 runs to 13 residues. Trimming left V 5 bases short and J 9 bases short, with 16 bases between. CDR3 coding DNA: TGTGCCAGCAGTGTTGACGCCCAGAAGGCCCAGTACTTC. As protein: CASSVDAQKAQYF.

This clone was seen a single time. The CDR3 nucleotides are TGTGCCACCAGCAGAGTCGGGATTACAGATACGCAGTATTTT. Translated, it gives CATSRVGITDTQYF. The rearrangement uses TRBV15 and TRBJ2-3, with D possibly matching TRBD2 (5 bases). V shed 1 base and J shed 3 bases, with 8 bases lying between them. The CDR3 contains 14 residues. Germline V lookup: CDR1 LNHNV, CDR2 YYDKDF (reference sequence).